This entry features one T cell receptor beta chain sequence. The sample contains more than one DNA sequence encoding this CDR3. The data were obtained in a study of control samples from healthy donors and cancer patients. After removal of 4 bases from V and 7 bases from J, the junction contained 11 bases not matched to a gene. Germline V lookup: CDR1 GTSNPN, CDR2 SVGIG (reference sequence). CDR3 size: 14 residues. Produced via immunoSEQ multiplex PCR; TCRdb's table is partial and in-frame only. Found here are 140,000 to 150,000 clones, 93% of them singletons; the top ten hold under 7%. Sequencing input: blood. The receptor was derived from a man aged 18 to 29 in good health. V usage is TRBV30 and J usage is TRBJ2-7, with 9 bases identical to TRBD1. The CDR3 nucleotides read TGTGCCTGGAACGAGGAAGGACAGGGGAAGGAGCAGTACTTC. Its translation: CAWNEEGQGKEQYF.